Given below is one TCR beta chain in context. Sequencing was performed with immunoSEQ multiplex PCR; in TCRdb, only in-frame clones are kept and a portion is missing. The sample has about 410,000 clones; 75% to 95% are singletons. The entry originates in a study of control samples from healthy donors and cancer patients. Sequencing input: PBMCs. This sequence originates from a man in his forties with head and neck cancer.

DNA for the CDR3: TGTGCCAGTGGTCAGGGAGTAGACACTGAAGCTTTCTTT. Its translation: CASGQGVDTEAFF. The chain links TRBV7-9 to TRBJ1-1; tentative D call: TRBD1 (5 bases). V lost 9 bases to trimming and J lost 3 bases, with 14 bases between them. The CDR3 runs to 13 residues. Germline values: CDR1 SEHNR, CDR2 FQNEAQ (reference sequence).